This passage covers 30 T cell receptor beta chains from one sample sequenced in a study of blood T cell repertoires in COVID-19 (dated by TCRdb to the early 2020s). The library came from the immunoSEQ multiplex PCR assay. TCRdb stores this immuneACCESS table with in-frame sequences only. Part of the clones is absent; in the studies checked, under half of the shortfall reflects unresolved V genes, and no reason is known for the rest. This sample is represented by fewer than 110,000 clones; about 90% of them were singletons. The top ten clones comprise 6.2% of the sample. Input material: peripheral blood. The receptors come from a human donor in a cohort sampled during active COVID-19.

The chain joins TRBV4-2 to TRBJ2-7; D is possibly TRBD1 (6 bases). This CDR3 comprises 15 residues. Per germline, CDR1 LGHNA and CDR2 YNFKEQ. Between the trimmed V and J ends, which lost 1 base and 4 bases, there was a span of 14 bases. The CDR3 nucleotides read TGTGCCAGCAGCCAAGGCTTGGACAGCCCTTACGAGCAGTACTTC. Translation gives CASSQGLDSPYEQYF.

The rearrangement joins TRBV19 to TRBJ1-4; 9 bases line up with TRBD1. Germline V lookup: CDR1 LNHDA, CDR2 SQIVND (reference sequence). The CDR3 extends over 14 amino acids. V was clipped by 6 bases and J by 5 bases; unmatched bases: 4. CDR3 bases: TGTGCCAGTAGCCTGGACAGGGGCAATGAAAAACTGTTTTTT. Its protein product is CASSLDRGNEKLFF.

V is TRBV6-5 and J is TRBJ1-2; D is unresolved. CDR3 size: 12 residues. V lost 8 bases, J lost 5 bases, and 12 bases lay in between. Germline loops: CDR1 MNHEY, CDR2 SVGAGI. This CDR3 reads CASASSGYGYTF. Here the CDR3 DNA reads TGTGCCAGCGCTTCTTCGGGATATGGCTACACCTTC.

This chain links TRBV11-2 with TRBJ2-1; unclear D gene. V lost 3 bases and J 9 bases, leaving 15 bases between the germline ends. The V gene's germline CDR1 is SGHAT and CDR2 FQNNGV. The CDR3 sequence is 14 residues long. CDR3 sequence reads: CASSFSPGYGEQFF. Written as DNA, the CDR3 is TGTGCCAGCAGCTTTTCTCCCGGGTACGGTGAGCAGTTCTTC.

V usage is TRBV28 and J usage is TRBJ1-2; 7 bases line up with TRBD1. The germline CDR1 and CDR2 sequences are MDHEN and SYDVKM. The V gene end was trimmed by 1 base and the J gene end by 5 bases; junction bases not matched to a gene: 22. The CDR3 spans 20 residues. The CDR3 protein is CASSLFWVWPTGTESYGYTF. CDR3 bases: TGTGCCAGCAGTTTATTTTGGGTTTGGCCAACCGGGACAGAAAGTTATGGCTACACCTTC.

The J gene is TRBJ1-1, the V gene TRBV23-1, with 7 bases aligning to TRBD1. TRBV23-1 is an ORF; its function is uncertain. The V and J ends lost 0 bases and 4 bases, in that order; junction bases with no gene match: 14. This CDR3 is built from 18 residues. CDR3 loop: CASSQSRLVGQGGTEAFF. As DNA, the CDR3 is TGCGCCAGCAGTCAATCTAGGCTTGTGGGTCAGGGGGGCACTGAAGCTTTCTTT.

The CDR3 DNA reads TGTGCCACCAGTGACCCAGGGGGAGAGACCCAGTACTTC. Translation gives CATSDPGGETQYF. The chain couples TRBV24-1 to TRBJ2-5; 7 bases align to TRBD1. Losses at the gene ends were 4 bases for V and 4 bases for J; bases not matched to a gene: 2. CDR3 length: 13 residues. CDR1 is KGHDR and CDR2 is SFDVKD in the germline V gene.

The chain couples TRBV6-2 or TRBV6-3 to TRBJ2-2; tentative D call: TRBD1 (6 bases). Germline lookup yields CDR1 MNHEY and CDR2 SVGEGT. The germline V and J ends were trimmed by 5 bases and 6 bases, with 10 bases remaining between them. CDR3 length equals 13 residues. This chain's CDR3 is CASSNRVPGELFF. As DNA, the CDR3 is TGTGCCAGCAGTAACAGGGTACCCGGGGAGCTGTTTTTT.

The chain carries TRBV12-3 or TRBV12-4 and TRBJ2-1; D is ambiguous. Deletions cut 5 bases from V and 10 bases from J, with 9 bases between. The CDR3 is 11 amino acids. CDR3 sequence (DNA): TGTGCCAGCAGTCCTTCGACAGAGCAGTTCTTC. Protein product: CASSPSTEQFF.

The V and J genes are TRBV14 and TRBJ2-1; 8 bases align to TRBD2. CDR1 is SGHDN, CDR2 FVKESK, per germline. This CDR3 is 17 amino acids long. V lost 4 bases to trimming and J lost 1 base; unmatched junction nucleotides: 9. The CDR3 region is CASSPLAGRGSYNEQFF. CDR3 in DNA: TGTGCCAGCAGCCCTCTAGCGGGCCGTGGGTCCTACAATGAGCAGTTCTTC.

The rearrangement joins TRBV5-4 to TRBJ2-5; 11 nucleotides align to TRBD2. Germline V lookup: CDR1 SGHNT, CDR2 YYREEE (reference sequence). This CDR3 is built from 17 residues. Germline trimming cut 0 bases from V and 5 bases from J; bases unmatched to any gene: 9. The CDR3 sequence: CASSLALAGGGGETQYF. Written as DNA, the CDR3 is TGTGCCAGCAGCTTGGCTTTAGCGGGAGGGGGAGGCGAGACCCAGTACTTC.

This chain connects TRBV9 to TRBJ1-1; 7 bases are a match to TRBD1. Trimming cost V 7 bases and J 5 bases; bases outside gene matches: 8. Germline V gene lookup returns CDR1 SGDLS and CDR2 YYNGEE. The CDR3 sequence is 13 residues long. The CDR3 region is CASAEGAGTEAFF. DNA of the CDR3: TGTGCCAGCGCTGAGGGGGCGGGAACTGAAGCTTTCTTT.

J is TRBJ1-2 and V is TRBV5-4; 7 bases agree with TRBD1. This CDR3 spans 13 amino acids. Germline CDR1 is SGHNT and CDR2 is YYREEE (reference sequence). V was pared by 5 bases and J by 5 bases, with 6 bases of the junction left unmatched. The CDR3 here is CASRPPGGYGYTF. The DNA of the CDR3 is TGTGCCAGCAGGCCGCCAGGGGGATATGGCTACACCTTC.

Worth noting for this clone: Other DNA sequences in this specimen translate into the identical CDR3. The J gene is TRBJ2-7, the V gene TRBV29-1, with D tentatively TRBD1 (8 bases). Trimming removed 4 bases at V and 2 bases at J, with 18 bases between. Germline assignment: CDR1 SQVTM and CDR2 ANQGSEA. The CDR3 contains 15 residues. Here the CDR3 reads CSVGGRGTGAYEQYF. CDR3 nucleotide sequence: TGCAGCGTTGGGGGGCGGGGGACAGGAGCCTACGAGCAGTACTTC.

The chain carries TRBV19 and TRBJ2-7, with a possible D match to TRBD1 (5 bases). Germline loops: CDR1 LNHDA, CDR2 SQIVND (reference sequence). Trimming shortened V by 3 bases and J by 5 bases, and 14 bases separated the two germline ends. CDR3 length: 14 amino acids. This CDR3 reads CASSIRVELHEQYF. As DNA, the CDR3 is TGTGCCAGTAGTATCAGGGTTGAGCTCCACGAGCAGTACTTC.

The chain uses TRBV7-2 and TRBJ2-7, with 10 bases that match TRBD1. This CDR3 contains 15 residues. Looked up from germline, CDR1 is SGHTA and CDR2 is FQGNSA. The ends lost 4 bases at V and 3 bases at J; junction bases unmatched: 6. The CDR3 spells CASSSGTGAYYEQYF. In DNA form, the CDR3 reads TGTGCCAGCAGCTCCGGGACAGGGGCGTACTACGAGCAGTACTTC.

The chain couples TRBV2 to TRBJ1-4; a weak D match, TRBD1 (5 bases). CDR3 length: 14 amino acids. Germline CDR1 and CDR2: SNHLY and FYNNEI. Trimming pared 7 bases from V and 5 bases from J, leaving 14 bases between. The CDR3 is CASIPDRQNEKLFF. In nucleotides, the CDR3 is TGTGCCAGCATCCCAGACAGACAGAATGAAAAACTGTTTTTT.

J is TRBJ1-5 and V is TRBV28; D possibly corresponds to TRBD1 (5 bases). Trimming left V 6 bases short and J 7 bases short, with 13 bases between. CDR3 size: 13 residues. Per the germline V gene, CDR1 is MDHEN and CDR2 is SYDVKM. CDR3 sequence (DNA): TGTGCCAGCAGCGCCCCCGGGGGACAGCCCCAGCATTTT. Encoded protein: CASSAPGGQPQHF.

V gene TRBV30 combines with J gene TRBJ1-2; 7 bases agree with TRBD1. Germline CDR1 GTSNPN, CDR2 SVGIG (reference sequence). J gave up 5 bases and V 2 bases, and 11 bases lay outside the gene matches. This CDR3 region has 15 residues. In nucleotides, the CDR3 is TGTGCCTGGAGTAAGACGGGACAGAATAGGTATGGCTACACCTTC. Its protein is CAWSKTGQNRYGYTF.

This sequence joins TRBV6-5 and TRBJ2-7; 10 nucleotides align to TRBD1. CDR1 and CDR2 from the germline V gene are MNHEY and SVGAGI. CDR3 size: 12 residues. J lost 5 bases, V lost 6 bases, and 1 base had no gene match. CDR3 nucleotide sequence: TGTGCCAGCAGGGGGACAGGGGACGAGCAGTACTTC. This gives the protein CASRGTGDEQYF.

This clone was recorded only once. V gene TRBV7-2 combines with J gene TRBJ2-1, with 16 bases lining up with TRBD2. This CDR3 has 16 amino acids. The V gene's germline CDR1 is SGHTA and CDR2 FQGNSA. With 1 base clipped from V and 10 bases from J, the junction kept 4 bases outside the gene matches. This CDR3 is CASSLDGTSGRGEQFF. CDR3 sequence (DNA): TGTGCCAGCAGCTTAGATGGGACTAGCGGGAGGGGGGAGCAGTTCTTC. Looking up the rest from reference TRBV7-2 and TRBJ2-1 gives the full variable domain: GAGVSQSPSNKVTEKGKDVELRCDPISGHTALYWYRQSLGQGLEFLIYFQGNSAPDKSGLPSDRFSAERTGGSVSTLTIQRTQQEDSAVYLCASSLDGTSGRGEQFFGPGTRLTVL.

The CDR3 loop reads CASSFRLNTEAFF. The DNA of the CDR3 is TGTGCCAGCAGCTTTCGTCTGAACACTGAAGCTTTCTTT. V is TRBV7-6 and J is TRBJ1-1; no reliable D call. This CDR3 has 13 amino acids. The V gene lost 3 bases and the J gene lost 0 bases, with 5 bases spanning the gap. Germline loops: CDR1 SGHVS, CDR2 FNYEAQ. The full variable domain, rest sourced from reference TRBV7-6 and TRBJ1-1, is GAGVSQSPRYKVTKRGQDVALRCDPISGHVSLYWYRQALGQGPEFLTYFNYEAQQDKSGLPNDRFSAERPEGSISTLTIQRTEQRDSAMYRCASSFRLNTEAFFGQGTRLTVV.

V and J are TRBV27 and TRBJ1-5; D possibly corresponds to TRBD1 (6 bases). Germline CDR1 reads MNHEY; CDR2 reads SMNVEV (reference sequence). The CDR3 consists of 15 residues. The germline V and J ends were trimmed by 0 bases and 5 bases, with 11 bases remaining between them. CDR3 in amino acids: CASSLSGAPHQPQHF. DNA of the CDR3: TGTGCCAGCAGTTTATCGGGGGCGCCCCATCAGCCCCAGCATTTT.

The chain couples TRBV25-1 to TRBJ1-1; D is uncertain. V gave up 7 bases and J gave up 3 bases, with 15 bases separating them. CDR1 is MGHDK, CDR2 SYGVNS, per germline. The CDR3 runs 14 residues. Here the CDR3 reads CASTPSGVYTEAFF. CDR3 DNA sequence: TGTGCCAGCACCCCATCCGGTGTGTACACTGAAGCTTTCTTT. Combining the CDR3 with reference TRBV25-1 and TRBJ1-1 gives the whole variable domain EADIYQTPRYLVIGTGKKITLECSQTMGHDKMYWYQQDPGMELHLIHYSYGVNSTEKGDLSSESTVSRIRTEHFPLTLESARPSHTSQYLCASTPSGVYTEAFFGQGTRLTVV.

The J gene is TRBJ2-1, the V gene TRBV14, with 10 positions matching TRBD1. CDR3 length: 17 amino acids. V lost 4 bases and J lost 5; bases outside the gene matches: 11. Germline V lookup: CDR1 SGHDN, CDR2 FVKESK. CDR3 nucleotide sequence: TGTGCCAGCAGCCTAAGACAGGGGGCACTGTCCCACAATGAGCAGTTCTTC. Translation gives CASSLRQGALSHNEQFF.

CDR3 coding DNA: TGTGCCAGCAGTTACTCGAGCGGGGAGGATGAGCAGTTCTTC. It translates to CASSYSSGEDEQFF. The chain is built from TRBV6-5 and TRBJ2-1; 7 bases agree with TRBD2. The CDR3 extends over 14 amino acids. Germline V lookup: CDR1 MNHEY, CDR2 SVGAGI. With V trimmed by 0 bases and J by 8 bases, 4 bases remained unmatched.

The chain combines TRBV21-1 with TRBJ1-5; the table's TRBD1 call for D was not verified on the DNA. TRBV21-1 is classified as a pseudogene. This CDR3 comprises 19 residues. CDR3 in DNA: TGTGCCAGCAGCGCCCTGGGGGACAGGGAGGTTTTCGACAATCAGCCCCAGCATTTT. Its translation: CASSALGDREVFDNQPQHF.

In its sample, this clone was seen a few times. The CDR3 is CSVVYPRISYEQYF. The CDR3 bases are TGCAGCGTTGTGTACCCCAGGATTTCCTACGAGCAGTACTTC. The chain has TRBV29-1 and TRBJ2-7; no definite D call. Trimming stripped 4 bases from V and 1 base from J, with 14 bases between. CDR1 and CDR2 (germline): SQVTM, ANQGSEA. The CDR3 has 14 residues.

This chain uses TRBV24-1 with TRBJ2-1, with 14 nucleotides matching TRBD2. The V segment lost 4 bases and the J segment 8 bases; nucleotides outside the gene matches: 6. Looked up from germline, CDR1 is KGHDR and CDR2 is SFDVKD. There are 16 residues in the CDR3. The CDR3 reads CATSDPGTSGRDEQFF. CDR3 bases: TGTGCCACCAGTGACCCCGGGACTAGCGGGAGAGATGAGCAGTTCTTC.

The V call is TRBV4-1, the J call TRBJ2-1, with D tentatively TRBD2 (5 bases). The CDR3 spans 15 residues. The germline V gene has CDR1 MGHRA and CDR2 YSYEKL. V was cut by 2 bases and J by 4 bases, with 12 bases left in between. CDR3 DNA: TGCGCCAGCAGCCAACCCTGGGAGACATACAATGAGCAGTTCTTC. It encodes CASSQPWETYNEQFF.